The clone carrying this T cell receptor beta chain has just a few counts. The antigen is unknown. Template switching by 5'RACE produced TCR cDNA, adding a universal primer site and UMIs. A single record per CDR3 protein comes from TCRdb applying MiXCR to the 5' RACE reads. Of around 320,000 distinct CDR3 sequences in the sample, 3.5% to 4.5% were seen once. The J segment lost 0 bases and the V segment lost 4 bases, leaving 8 bases of the junction unmatched. The CDR3 is 15 residues long. CDR1 is GTSNPN, CDR2 SVGIG, per germline (reference sequence). The entry originates in a study of T cells after yellow fever vaccination. For the study at large: Fractions of limited cellularity were prepared by means of SMART-Seq v4 Ultra Low Input.

Whole-study results and caveats: Overlap between CD4 and CD8 compartments was detected for a small share of clonotypes.

The receptor was isolated from a man between 18 and 35 years old who received the YFV17D yellow fever vaccine. The material sequenced was PBMCs, taken 15 days after the yellow fever booster vaccination. The chain has TRBV30 and TRBJ1-2; TRBD1 aligns across 7 bases. The CDR3 sequence is CAWTGDRLANYGYTF. CDR3 DNA sequence: TGTGCCTGGACTGGGGACAGACTAGCTAACTATGGCTACACCTTC.